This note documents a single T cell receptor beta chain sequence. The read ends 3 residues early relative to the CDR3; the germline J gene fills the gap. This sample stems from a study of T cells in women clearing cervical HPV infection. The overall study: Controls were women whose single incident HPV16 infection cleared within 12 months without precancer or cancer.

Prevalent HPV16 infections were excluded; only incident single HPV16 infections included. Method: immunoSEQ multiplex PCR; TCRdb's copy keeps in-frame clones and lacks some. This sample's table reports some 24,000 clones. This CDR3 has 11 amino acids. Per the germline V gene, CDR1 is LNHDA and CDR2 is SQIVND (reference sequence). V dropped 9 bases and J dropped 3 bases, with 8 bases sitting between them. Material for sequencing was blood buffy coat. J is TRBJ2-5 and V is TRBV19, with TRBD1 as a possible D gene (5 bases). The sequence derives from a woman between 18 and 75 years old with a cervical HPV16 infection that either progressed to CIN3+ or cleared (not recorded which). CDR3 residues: CASRREETQYF. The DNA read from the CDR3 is TGTGCCAGCCGCAGGGAAGAGACC.